This T cell receptor beta chain was obtained from a study of T cells in narcolepsy. Findings and caveats of the study: Comparing one patient's CSF and blood CD4+ clonotypes highlighted HCRT- and TRIB2-specific autoreactive clonotypes.

Concerning this clone: Its antigen is currently unknown.

TCRdb's table, derived via immunoSEQ multiplex PCR, lists solely in-frame clones and lacks some. The repertoire includes over 15,000 clones, around 86% of them detected once, and approximately 0.7% sits in the top ten. V lost 0 bases and J 3 bases, leaving 8 bases between the germline ends. The V gene's germline CDR1 is SGHRS and CDR2 YFSETQ. This CDR3 is 14 amino acids long. Specimen: memory (CD45RA-) CD4+ T cells from blood. This receptor was taken from a human donor in good health. The genes are TRBV5-1 and TRBJ2-3; unclear D gene. The CDR3, as DNA: TGCGCCAGCAGCTTGGCCGGGCTAACAGATACGCAGTATTTT. Residues: CASSLAGLTDTQYF.